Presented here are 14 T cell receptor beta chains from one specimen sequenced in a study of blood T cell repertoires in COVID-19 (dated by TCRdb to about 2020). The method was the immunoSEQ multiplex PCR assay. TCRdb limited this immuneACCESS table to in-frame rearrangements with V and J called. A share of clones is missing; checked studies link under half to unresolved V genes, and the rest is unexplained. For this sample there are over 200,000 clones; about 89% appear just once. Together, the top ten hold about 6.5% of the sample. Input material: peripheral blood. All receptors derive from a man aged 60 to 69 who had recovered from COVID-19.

CDR3 DNA: TGTGCCAGCAGTTTAGGGCTAGCGGGAGGCGAGCAGTACTTC. Residues: CASSLGLAGGEQYF. The chain has TRBV28 and TRBJ2-7, with TRBD2 matching 11 bases. The germline V gene encodes CDR1 MDHEN and CDR2 SYDVKM. This CDR3 is 14 amino acids long. Trimming cost V 2 bases and J 6 bases; bases outside gene matches: 3.

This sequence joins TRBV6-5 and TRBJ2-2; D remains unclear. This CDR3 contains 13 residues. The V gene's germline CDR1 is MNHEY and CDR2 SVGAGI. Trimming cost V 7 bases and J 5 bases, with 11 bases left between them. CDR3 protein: CASTIISTGELFF. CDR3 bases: TGTGCCAGCACCATCATCAGTACCGGGGAGCTGTTTTTT.

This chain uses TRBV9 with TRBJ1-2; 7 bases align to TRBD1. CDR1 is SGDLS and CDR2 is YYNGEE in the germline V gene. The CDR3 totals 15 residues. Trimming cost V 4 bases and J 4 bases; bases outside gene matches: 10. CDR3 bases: TGTGCCAGCAGCTATCCGGCAGGGGGAACCTATGGCTACACCTTC. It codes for CASSYPAGGTYGYTF.

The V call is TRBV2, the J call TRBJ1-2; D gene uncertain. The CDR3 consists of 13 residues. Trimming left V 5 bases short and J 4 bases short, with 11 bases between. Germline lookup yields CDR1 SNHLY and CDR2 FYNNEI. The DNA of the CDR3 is TGTGCCAGCAGTCATGGTGGGAGCTATGGCTACACCTTC. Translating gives CASSHGGSYGYTF.

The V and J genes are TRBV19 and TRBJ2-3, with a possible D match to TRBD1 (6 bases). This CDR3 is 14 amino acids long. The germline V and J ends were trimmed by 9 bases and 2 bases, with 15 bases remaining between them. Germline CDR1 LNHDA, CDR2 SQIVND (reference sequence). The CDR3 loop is CASRRTGNTDTQYF. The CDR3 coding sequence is TGTGCCAGCCGACGCACAGGGAACACAGATACGCAGTATTTT. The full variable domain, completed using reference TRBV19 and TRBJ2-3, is DGGITQSPKYLFRKEGQNVTLSCEQNLNHDAMYWYRQDPGQGLRLIYYSQIVNDFQKGDIAEGYSVSREKKESFPLTVTSAQKNPTAFYLCASRRTGNTDTQYFGPGTRLTVL.

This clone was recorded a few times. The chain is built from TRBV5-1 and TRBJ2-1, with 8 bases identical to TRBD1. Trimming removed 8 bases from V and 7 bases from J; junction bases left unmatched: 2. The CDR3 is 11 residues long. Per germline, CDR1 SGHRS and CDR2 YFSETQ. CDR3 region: CASRQGNEQFF. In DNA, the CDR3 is TGCGCCAGTCGACAGGGGAATGAGCAGTTCTTC.

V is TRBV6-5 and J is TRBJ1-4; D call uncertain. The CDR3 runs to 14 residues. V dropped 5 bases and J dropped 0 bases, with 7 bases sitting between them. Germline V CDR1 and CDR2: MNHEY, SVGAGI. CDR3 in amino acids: CASSPTATNEKLFF. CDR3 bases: TGTGCCAGCAGTCCGACTGCAACTAATGAAAAACTGTTTTTT.

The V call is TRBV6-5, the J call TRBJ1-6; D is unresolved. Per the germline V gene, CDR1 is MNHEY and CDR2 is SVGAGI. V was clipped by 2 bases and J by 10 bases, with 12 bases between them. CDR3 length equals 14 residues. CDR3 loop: CASSYRGERSPLHF. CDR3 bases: TGTGCCAGCAGTTACCGTGGGGAGCGATCACCCCTCCACTTT.

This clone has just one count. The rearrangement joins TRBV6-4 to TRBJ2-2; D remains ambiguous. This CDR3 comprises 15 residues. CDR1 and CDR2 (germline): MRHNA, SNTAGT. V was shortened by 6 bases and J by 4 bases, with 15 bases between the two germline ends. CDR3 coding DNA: TGTGCCAGCAGACCTTACGAGAGAAGCACCGGGGAGCTGTTTTTT. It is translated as CASRPYERSTGELFF.

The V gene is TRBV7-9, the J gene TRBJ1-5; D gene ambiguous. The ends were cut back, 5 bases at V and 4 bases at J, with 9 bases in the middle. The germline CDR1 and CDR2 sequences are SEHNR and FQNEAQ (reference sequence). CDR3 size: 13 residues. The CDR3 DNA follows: TGTGCCAGCAGCGCTGTAGAAAATCAGCCCCAGCATTTT. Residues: CASSAVENQPQHF.

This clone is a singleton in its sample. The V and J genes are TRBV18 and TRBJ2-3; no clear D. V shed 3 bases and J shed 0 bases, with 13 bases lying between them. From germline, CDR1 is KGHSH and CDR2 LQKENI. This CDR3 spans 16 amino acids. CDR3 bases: TGTGCCAGCTCACCGTCCGTCCGTACTAGCACAGATACGCAGTATTTT. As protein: CASSPSVRTSTDTQYF.

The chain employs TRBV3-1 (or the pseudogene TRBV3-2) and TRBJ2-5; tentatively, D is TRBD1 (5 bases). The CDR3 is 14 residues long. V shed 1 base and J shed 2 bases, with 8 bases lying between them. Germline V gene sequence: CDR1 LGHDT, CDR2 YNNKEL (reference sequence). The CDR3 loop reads CASSQGQRQETQYF. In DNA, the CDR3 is TGTGCCAGCAGCCAAGGACAGCGACAAGAGACCCAGTACTTC.

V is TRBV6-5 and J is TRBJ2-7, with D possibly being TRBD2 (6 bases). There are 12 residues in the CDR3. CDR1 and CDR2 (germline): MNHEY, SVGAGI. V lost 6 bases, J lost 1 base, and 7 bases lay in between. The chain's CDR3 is CASREGSYEQYF. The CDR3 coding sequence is TGTGCCAGCAGGGAGGGGTCCTACGAGCAGTACTTC.

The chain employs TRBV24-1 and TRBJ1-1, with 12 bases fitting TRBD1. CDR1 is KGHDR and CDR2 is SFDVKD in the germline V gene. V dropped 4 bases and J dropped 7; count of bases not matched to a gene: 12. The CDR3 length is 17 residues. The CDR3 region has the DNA TGTGCCACCAGTGACCCGGTCCCGGGACAGGGGGCGATTGAAGCTTTCTTT. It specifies CATSDPVPGQGAIEAFF.